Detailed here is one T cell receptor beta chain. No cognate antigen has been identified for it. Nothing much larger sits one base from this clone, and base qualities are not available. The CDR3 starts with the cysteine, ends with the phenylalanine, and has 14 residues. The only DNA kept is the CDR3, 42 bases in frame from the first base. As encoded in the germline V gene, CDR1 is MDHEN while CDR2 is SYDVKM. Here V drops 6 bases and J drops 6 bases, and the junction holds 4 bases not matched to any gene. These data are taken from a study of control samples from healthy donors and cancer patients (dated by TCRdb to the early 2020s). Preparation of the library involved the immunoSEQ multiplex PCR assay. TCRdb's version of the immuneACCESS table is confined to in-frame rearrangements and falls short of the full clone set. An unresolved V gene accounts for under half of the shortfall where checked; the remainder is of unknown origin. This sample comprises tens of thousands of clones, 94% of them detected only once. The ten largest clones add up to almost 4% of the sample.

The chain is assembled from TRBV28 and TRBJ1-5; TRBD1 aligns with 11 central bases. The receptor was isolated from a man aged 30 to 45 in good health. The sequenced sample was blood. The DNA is TGTGCCAGCAGCCAGGGACAGGGGGGTCAGCCCCAGCATTTT. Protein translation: CASSQGQGGQPQHF. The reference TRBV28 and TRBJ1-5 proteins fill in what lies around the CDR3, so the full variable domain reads DVKVTQSSRYLVKRTGEKVFLECVQDMDHENMFWYRQDPGLGLRLIYFSYDVKMKEKGDIPEGYSVSREKKERFSLILESASTNQTSMYLCASSQGQGGQPQHFGDGTRLSIL.